Given below is one TCR beta chain in context. V was clipped by 2 bases and J by 4 bases, with 10 bases between them. Per the germline V gene, CDR1 is SGHTA and CDR2 is FQGNSA. CDR3 length: 14 residues. Those enrolled, adults aged about 18 to 89 years, came from some 25 US areas. Participants reported their clinical history, and cohort assignment relied on those reports. For recovered donors of Cohort 3, there were two negative PCRs, clearance, or symptom resolution. The sample belongs to a study of blood T cell repertoires in COVID-19. Original analysis: By means of reference gene primer amplification, nucleated cell counts were estimated. Profiled with immunoSEQ multiplex PCR; TCRdb holds only in-frame clones, not every one. Clone size and the V and J calls come from that table; the DNA yielded D and trimming. The sample yields approximately 150,000 clones, more than 70% seen once.

This TCR came from a middle-aged man who had recovered from COVID-19. The chain uses TRBV7-2 and TRBJ2-3; D gene uncertain. Sequencing was performed on PBMCs or T cells enriched from blood (not recorded which). DNA for the CDR3: TGTGCCAGCAGCTTACAGGCCTCTTCAGATACGCAGTATTTT. Protein sequence: CASSLQASSDTQYF. The entire variable domain, with the rest obtained from reference TRBV7-2 and TRBJ2-3, is as follows: GAGVSQSPSNKVTEKGKDVELRCDPISGHTALYWYRQSLGQGLEFLIYFQGNSAPDKSGLPSDRFSAERTGGSVSTLTIQRTQQEDSAVYLCASSLQASSDTQYFGPGTRLTVL.